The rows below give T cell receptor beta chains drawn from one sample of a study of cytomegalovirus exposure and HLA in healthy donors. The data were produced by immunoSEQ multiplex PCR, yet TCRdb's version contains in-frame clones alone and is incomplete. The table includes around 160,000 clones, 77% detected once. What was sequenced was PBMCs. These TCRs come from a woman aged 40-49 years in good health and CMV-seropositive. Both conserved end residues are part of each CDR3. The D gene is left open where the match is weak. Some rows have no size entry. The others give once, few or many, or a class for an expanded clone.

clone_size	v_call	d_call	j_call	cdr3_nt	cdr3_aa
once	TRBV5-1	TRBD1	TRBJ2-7	TGCGCCAGCCGGACGATCCGGGACAGCACCTACGAGCAGTACTTC	CASRTIRDSTYEQYF
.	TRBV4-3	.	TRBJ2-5	TGCGCCAGCAGCCAAGATAGTAGGACTCCCGGTGAGACCCAGTACTTC	CASSQDSRTPGETQYF
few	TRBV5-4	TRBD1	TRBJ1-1	TGTGCCAGCAGCACCCGACAGGGACCGAACACTGAAGCTTTCTTT	CASSTRQGPNTEAFF
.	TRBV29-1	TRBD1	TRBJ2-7	TGCAGCGTCCATGACAGGGATAGCTACGAGCAGTACTTC	CSVHDRDSYEQYF
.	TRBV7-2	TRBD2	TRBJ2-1	TGTGCCAGCAGCTCGACTAGCGGGGGGTTGGAGGAGCAGTTCTTC	CASSSTSGGLEEQFF
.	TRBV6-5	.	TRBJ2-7	TGTGCCAGCAGCAGGGACCGACTAGACGAGCAGTACTTC	CASSRDRLDEQYF
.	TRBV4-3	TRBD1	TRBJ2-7	TGCGCCAGCAGCCAAGATACAGGGACAGACGCATACGAGCAGTACTTC	CASSQDTGTDAYEQYF
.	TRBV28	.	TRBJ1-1	TGTGCCAGCGTGCCAGGGGATTCGAACACTGAAGCTTTCTTT	CASVPGDSNTEAFF
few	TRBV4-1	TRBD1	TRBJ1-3	TGCGCCAGCAGCCAAGATTGGACAGGTGCTGGAAACACCATATATTTT	CASSQDWTGAGNTIYF
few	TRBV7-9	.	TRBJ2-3	TGTTCCAGCAGCTACATCACAGATACGCAGTATTTT	CSSSYITDTQYF
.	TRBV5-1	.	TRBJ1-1	TGCGCCAGCAGCTTCGAAGCGATCGTTATGAACACTGAAGCTTTCTTT	CASSFEAIVMNTEAFF
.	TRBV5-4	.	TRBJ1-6	TGTGCCAGCAGCCAACAGGGACATAATTCACCCCTCCACTTT	CASSQQGHNSPLHF
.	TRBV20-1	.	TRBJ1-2	TGCAGTGCTAGAGGGGGCTTAAGCTACACCTTC	CSARGGLSYTF
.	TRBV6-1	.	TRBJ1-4	TGTGCCAGCAGGCAGGGATTAGGTACTAATGAAAAACTGTTTTTT	CASRQGLGTNEKLFF
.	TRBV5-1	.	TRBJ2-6	TGCGCCAGCAGCTTGGCCGAGTCTGGGGCCAACGTCCTGACTTTC	CASSLAESGANVLTF
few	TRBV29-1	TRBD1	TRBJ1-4	TGCAGCGCGAAACAGGGGGCGGATGAAAAACTGTTTTTT	CSAKQGADEKLFF
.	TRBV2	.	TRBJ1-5	TGTGCCAGCAGGGCAGGGCTTATTCAGCCCCAGCATTTT	CASRAGLIQPQHF
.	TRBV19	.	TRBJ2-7	TGTGCCAGTAGTATTGCACAGACAGACTACGAGCAGTACTTC	CASSIAQTDYEQYF
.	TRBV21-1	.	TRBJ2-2	TGTGCCAGCCGGGGGGACCACACCGGGGAGCTGTTTTTT	CASRGDHTGELFF
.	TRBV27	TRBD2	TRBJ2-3	TGTGCCAGCACTCGTAGCGGGACACCGTCCCGAGATACGCAGTATTTT	CASTRSGTPSRDTQYF
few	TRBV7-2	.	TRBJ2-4	TGTGCCAGCAGCTCCCCAGGCCGCTATCAGTACTTC	CASSSPGRYQYF
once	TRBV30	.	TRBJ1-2	TGTGCCTGCCCGTTTGGGTACTTGTCCGGGGGTGGCTACACCTTC	CACPFGYLSGGGYTF